The clone carrying this TCR beta chain was found many times. Its matching antigen is unknown. The investigators amplified TCR beta CDR3 regions from RNA transcripts. First-round RT-PCR targeting the TCR CDR3 was performed with the HTBI primer set. TCRdb re-called the multiplex PCR reads with MiXCR, one entry per CDR3 protein. The sample has under 350,000 distinct CDR3 sequences, about a sixth seen once; the top ten hold about 51%. The sample comes from a study of T cells in Graves' hyperthyroidism and ophthalmopathy. Each diagnosis drew on symptoms, thyroxine, TRAb, thyroid ultrasound and orbital computed tomography findings. Findings and limits, study-wide: Peripheral blood also featured most of the thyroid clonotypes expanded above 0.001.

Trimming left V 1 base short and J 3 bases short, with 13 bases between. Looked up from germline, CDR1 is SGHAT and CDR2 is FQNNGV. This CDR3 is 15 amino acids long. The sample consisted of blood. This chain uses TRBV11-2 with TRBJ2-7; tentative D call: TRBD2 (6 bases). This receptor was taken from a woman in her sixties or seventies with Graves' ophthalmopathy. In nucleotides, the CDR3 is TGTGCCAGCAGCTTAGTTGGGACTTCTAGCTACGAGCAGTACTTC. The encoded protein is CASSLVGTSSYEQYF.